Listed below are T cell receptor beta chains from one sample, sequenced in a study of molecular identifiers for immune sequencing clone quantification. TCRdb reprocessed the PCR reads via MiXCR and lists one record per CDR3 protein. The repertoire holds around 320,000 distinct CDR3 sequences, under 25% seen once, with roughly 0.7% in the top ten. Sequenced sample: naive CD8+ T cells from blood, with Jurkat cell RNA spiked in. The receptors stem from a human donor in good health. Some libraries in this study had Jurkat cell RNA spiked in. Both conserved end residues are part of each CDR3. A D gene is named only where the DNA matches it firmly. Only part of the rows carry a size: once, few, many, or a class if the clone is expanded.

V gene: TRBV4-3; clone size: many; J gene: TRBJ2-3; D gene: TRBD2; CDR3 protein: CASSQVPTSGADTQYF; CDR3 DNA: TGCGCCAGCAGCCAAGTCCCTACTAGCGGGGCAGATACGCAGTATTTT
V gene: TRBV18; clone size: many; J gene: TRBJ2-5; D gene: NA; CDR3 protein: CASSPRAEEDQYF; CDR3 DNA: TGTGCCAGCTCCCCGAGAGCGGAAGAGGACCAGTACTTC
V gene: TRBV20-1; clone size: NA; J gene: TRBJ2-5; D gene: TRBD2; CDR3 protein: CSARGPREPPETQYF; CDR3 DNA: TGCAGTGCTAGAGGCCCGCGGGAGCCCCCGGAGACCCAGTACTTC
V gene: TRBV19; clone size: many; J gene: TRBJ1-5; D gene: NA; CDR3 protein: CASSPQQDWNQPQHF; CDR3 DNA: TGTGCCAGTAGTCCCCAACAGGACTGGAATCAGCCCCAGCATTTT
V gene: TRBV30; clone size: few; J gene: TRBJ2-3; D gene: TRBD2; CDR3 protein: CAWDLAGEADTQYF; CDR3 DNA: TGTGCCTGGGATCTAGCGGGAGAAGCAGATACGCAGTATTTT
V gene: TRBV10-1; clone size: NA; J gene: TRBJ2-1; D gene: NA; CDR3 protein: CASSGSPDHEQFF; CDR3 DNA: TGCGCCAGCAGTGGGTCCCCGGACCATGAGCAGTTCTTC
V gene: TRBV5-1; clone size: many; J gene: TRBJ2-3; D gene: TRBD2; CDR3 protein: CASSLISGGSTDTQYF; CDR3 DNA: TGCGCCAGCAGCCTAATTAGCGGGGGGAGCACAGATACGCAGTATTTT
V gene: TRBV28; clone size: NA; J gene: TRBJ1-1; D gene: NA; CDR3 protein: CTSSLHPGAIGTEAFF; CDR3 DNA: TGTACCAGCAGTTTACATCCGGGGGCGATCGGCACTGAAGCTTTCTTT
V gene: TRBV5-5; clone size: NA; J gene: TRBJ2-3; D gene: NA; CDR3 protein: CASSLFRGVTDTQYF; CDR3 DNA: TGTGCCAGCAGCTTGTTTAGGGGGGTCACAGATACGCAGTATTTT
V gene: TRBV19; clone size: many; J gene: TRBJ2-6; D gene: NA; CDR3 protein: CASSIGSGANVLTF; CDR3 DNA: TGTGCCAGTAGTATTGGCTCTGGGGCCAACGTCCTGACTTTC
V gene: TRBV11-2; clone size: NA; J gene: TRBJ1-6; D gene: NA; CDR3 protein: CASSFGPGALTLHF; CDR3 DNA: TGTGCCAGCAGCTTCGGTCCGGGAGCGTTGACCCTCCACTTT
V gene: TRBV6-2/TRBV6-3; clone size: NA; J gene: TRBJ2-5; D gene: TRBD1; CDR3 protein: CASRSDRGVETQYF; CDR3 DNA: TGTGCCAGCAGAAGCGACAGGGGGGTAGAGACCCAGTACTTC
V gene: TRBV19; clone size: few; J gene: TRBJ2-7; D gene: NA; CDR3 protein: CATSSGTPGMEQYF; CDR3 DNA: TGTGCCACCTCATCCGGGACACCCGGGATGGAGCAGTACTTC
V gene: TRBV27; clone size: NA; J gene: TRBJ1-1; D gene: TRBD1; CDR3 protein: CASSSAGGLNTEAFF; CDR3 DNA: TGTGCCAGCAGCAGCGCAGGGGGTCTGAACACTGAAGCTTTCTTT
V gene: TRBV14; clone size: many; J gene: TRBJ2-2; D gene: NA; CDR3 protein: CASSQDTGELFF; CDR3 DNA: TGTGCCAGCAGCCAAGACACCGGGGAGCTGTTTTTT
V gene: TRBV4-1; clone size: NA; J gene: TRBJ2-7; D gene: NA; CDR3 protein: CASSQAQGPLYEQYF; CDR3 DNA: TGCGCCAGCAGCCAAGCGCAGGGCCCTTTATACGAGCAGTACTTC
V gene: TRBV11-2; clone size: many; J gene: TRBJ2-3; D gene: TRBD2; CDR3 protein: CASSSYSGFTDTQYF; CDR3 DNA: TGTGCCAGCAGCTCGTATAGCGGGTTCACAGATACGCAGTATTTT
V gene: TRBV2; clone size: NA; J gene: TRBJ2-4; D gene: NA; CDR3 protein: CASIGSSAKNIQYF; CDR3 DNA: TGTGCCAGCATTGGGAGTAGCGCTAAAAACATTCAGTACTTC
V gene: TRBV29-1; clone size: NA; J gene: TRBJ1-3; D gene: NA; CDR3 protein: CSVIGASAGNTIYF; CDR3 DNA: TGCAGCGTTATCGGGGCCTCGGCTGGAAACACCATATATTTT
V gene: TRBV9; clone size: NA; J gene: TRBJ2-3; D gene: NA; CDR3 protein: CASSVAAGTSTDTQYF; CDR3 DNA: TGTGCCAGCAGCGTAGCTGCGGGAACTAGCACAGATACGCAGTATTTT
V gene: TRBV20-1; clone size: NA; J gene: TRBJ1-5; D gene: NA; CDR3 protein: CSARDHRVSNQPQHF; CDR3 DNA: TGCAGTGCTAGAGATCACAGGGTAAGCAATCAGCCCCAGCATTTT
V gene: TRBV5-4; clone size: few; J gene: TRBJ2-1; D gene: NA; CDR3 protein: CASSLGAGNEQFF; CDR3 DNA: TGTGCCAGCAGCTTGGGGGCCGGGAATGAGCAGTTCTTC
V gene: TRBV30; clone size: NA; J gene: TRBJ2-1; D gene: TRBD1; CDR3 protein: CAWSAGQGAYNEQFF; CDR3 DNA: TGTGCCTGGAGTGCAGGGCAGGGGGCCTACAATGAGCAGTTCTTC
V gene: TRBV18; clone size: NA; J gene: TRBJ1-4; D gene: NA; CDR3 protein: CASSPQDRRATNEKLSF; CDR3 DNA: TGTGCCAGCTCACCACAGGACAGACGCGCAACTAATGAAAAACTGTCTTTT
V gene: TRBV5-1; clone size: many; J gene: TRBJ2-7; D gene: NA; CDR3 protein: CASSLVSDTYEQYF; CDR3 DNA: TGCGCCAGCAGCTTGGTTTCTGATACCTACGAGCAGTACTTC
V gene: TRBV7-9; clone size: few; J gene: TRBJ2-4; D gene: NA; CDR3 protein: CASSPGDGLDVQYF; CDR3 DNA: TGTGCCAGCAGCCCTGGGGACGGCCTGGACGTTCAGTACTTC
V gene: TRBV3-1; clone size: few; J gene: TRBJ2-3; D gene: NA; CDR3 protein: CASSPHGDTQYF; CDR3 DNA: TGTGCCAGCAGCCCCCACGGGGATACGCAGTATTTT
V gene: TRBV27; clone size: NA; J gene: TRBJ2-7; D gene: NA; CDR3 protein: CASSLQPGVMYEQYF; CDR3 DNA: TGTGCCAGCAGTTTACAACCGGGGGTGATGTACGAGCAGTACTTC
V gene: TRBV2; clone size: many; J gene: TRBJ2-3; D gene: TRBD1; CDR3 protein: CASSGDSRTDTQYF; CDR3 DNA: TGTGCCAGCAGTGGGGACAGTCGTACAGATACGCAGTATTTT
V gene: TRBV12-3/TRBV12-4; clone size: few; J gene: TRBJ2-1; D gene: TRBD2; CDR3 protein: CASSPWNAGTSGDEQFF; CDR3 DNA: TGTGCCAGCAGTCCCTGGAATGCCGGGACTAGCGGGGATGAGCAGTTCTTC
V gene: TRBV7-6; clone size: many; J gene: TRBJ2-7; D gene: TRBD2; CDR3 protein: CASSLSLAGGNEQYF; CDR3 DNA: TGTGCCAGCAGCCTATCCCTAGCGGGGGGTAACGAGCAGTACTTC
V gene: TRBV11-2; clone size: many; J gene: TRBJ2-1; D gene: TRBD2; CDR3 protein: CASSELAGGDEQFF; CDR3 DNA: TGTGCCAGCAGCGAACTAGCGGGGGGCGATGAGCAGTTCTTC
V gene: TRBV30; clone size: many; J gene: TRBJ2-7; D gene: NA; CDR3 protein: CAWSADSYEQYF; CDR3 DNA: TGTGCCTGGAGTGCGGACTCCTACGAGCAGTACTTC
V gene: TRBV6-1; clone size: few; J gene: TRBJ2-2; D gene: NA; CDR3 protein: CASSPYRDGTGELFF; CDR3 DNA: TGTGCCAGCAGTCCTTACAGGGATGGCACCGGGGAGCTGTTTTTT
V gene: TRBV13; clone size: NA; J gene: TRBJ2-7; D gene: NA; CDR3 protein: CASSSSDGARWGEQYF; CDR3 DNA: TGTGCCAGCAGCTCTTCGGACGGGGCAAGGTGGGGCGAGCAGTACTTC
V gene: TRBV7-7; clone size: many; J gene: TRBJ2-2; D gene: NA; CDR3 protein: CASSWTVMAGELFF; CDR3 DNA: TGTGCCAGCAGCTGGACGGTTATGGCCGGGGAGCTGTTTTTT